These T cell receptor beta chains were read from a single sample in a study of blood T cells in healthy people across ages. TCRdb ran MiXCR on the 5' RACE reads and lists one entry per CDR3 protein. The sample contains 550,000 to 750,000 distinct CDR3 sequences, 20% to 25% of which appear only once. The sequenced material came from blood. The receptors stem from a man between 65 and 85 years old in good health. The CDR3 runs from the conserved cysteine through the conserved F or W. Each record gives: D gene, V gene, CDR3 protein. The D gene is left open where the match is weak.

. | TRBV14 | CASSRTLEQFF
. | TRBV7-9 | CASSLAYGGIDGYTF
TRBD1 | TRBV27 | CASRQGQGPYNEQFF
TRBD1 | TRBV5-1 | CASSLAGTGGKETQYF
TRBD2 | TRBV2 | CASKGGGVDEQFF
. | TRBV10-3 | CAISDISGGGTGELFF
TRBD2 | TRBV9 | CASNGGLARETQYF
. | TRBV20-1 | CSARDGGQISGNTIYF
. | TRBV6-6 | CASSLFGGYNEQFF
. | TRBV14 | CASSQVGGFAYNEQFF
TRBD1 | TRBV6-6 | CASSSRQGVSYGYTF
TRBD1 | TRBV6-5 | CASSYLGQGNPLRETQYF
. | TRBV28 | CASSFRPAGGVYEQYF
TRBD1 | TRBV7-8 | CVSSLGTGGVNDNQPQHF
TRBD2 | TRBV27 | CASRLGSGKNSYEQYF
TRBD1 | TRBV6-8 | CASSYPFRDRLTYEQYF
. | TRBV19 | CASSIGLVADTQYF
. | TRBV4-1 | CVSSQSRVSNQPQHF
. | TRBV7-2 | CASSLAWTGNQPQHF
TRBD2 | TRBV7-2 | CASSQTGTSGYNEQFF
. | TRBV12-3/TRBV12-4 | CASGTNNEKLFF
. | TRBV7-9 | CASSLVDSLMKEQYF
. | TRBV18 | CASSPPGVGYNEQSF
. | TRBV6-6 | CASSPAGAGTEAFF
TRBD2 | TRBV20-1 | CSARGLTSGSSYNEQFF
TRBD1 | TRBV3-1 | CASSQRDRVYSPLHF
TRBD2 | TRBV12-3/TRBV12-4 | CASSSRLGGGHDSGSKYEQYF
TRBD2 | TRBV5-1 | CASSLIRGGSYEQYF
. | TRBV2 | CASSESTRSGEQYF
. | TRBV28 | CASSSGTLGYGYTF
. | TRBV6-5 | CASSYLGNSYEQYF
. | TRBV10-3 | CAISGKQPDDYGYTF
. | TRBV7-6 | CASSLGATNEKLFF
. | TRBV7-9 | CASSLLGARDYGYTF
. | TRBV20-1 | CSARGQSKPYNEQFF
. | TRBV18 | CASSQVQLQETQYF
TRBD1 | TRBV6-6 | CASWSGGGTQYF
. | TRBV9 | CASSDLGGSYNEQFF
TRBD2 | TRBV6-8 | CASSYRTSGRRETQYF
TRBD2 | TRBV20-1 | CSARDPGLAGGRTDTQYF
TRBD1 | TRBV5-5 | CASSSDRGLANEKLFF
. | TRBV2 | CASSETNEKLFF
TRBD1 | TRBV7-3 | CASSPQTGLRADTQYF
. | TRBV29-1 | CSARDSPNEKLFF
TRBD1 | TRBV20-1 | CSAVKEPGQGSYNEQFF
TRBD1 | TRBV19 | CASSIQGAPLSHEQYF
. | TRBV20-1 | CSAEVSPDTQYF
TRBD1 | TRBV2 | CASSEIGTAGELFF
TRBD2 | TRBV28 | CASSFSLAGSTDTQYF
. | TRBV6-2/TRBV6-3 | CASRSPGGGLETEAFF
. | TRBV6-5 | CASTSAQEQFF
. | TRBV10-3 | CAISDAPGEETQYF
. | TRBV12-3/TRBV12-4 | CASSFGQGLGEQYF
. | TRBV29-1 | CSVATNEKLFF
. | TRBV6-5 | CASSLQRSGANVLTF
TRBD2 | TRBV2 | CASTGTRQQETQYF
. | TRBV10-3 | CAISEPRGTNYEQYF
TRBD2 | TRBV5-1 | CASRDGTRDYNEQFF
TRBD1 | TRBV6-1 | CAIGQGRGGELFF